This T cell receptor beta chain comes out of a study of blood T cell repertoires in COVID-19. This table comes from immunoSEQ multiplex PCR, and its TCRdb copy is limited to in-frame clones, with some not included. The sample consists of some 59,000 clones, roughly 79% of them appearing once. The sequenced sample was peripheral blood. This TCR derives from a woman aged 55-70 years with acute or convalescent COVID-19.

This CDR3 is CASYRTGTGPEAFF. The DNA for the CDR3 is TGTGCCAGTTATCGAACCGGGACAGGGCCTGAAGCTTTCTTT. The chain recombines TRBV27 with TRBJ1-1; TRBD1 matches at 9 bases. Per the germline V gene, CDR1 is MNHEY and CDR2 is SMNVEV (reference sequence). J lost 6 bases, V lost 9 bases, and 11 bases had no gene match. The CDR3 covers 14 residues.